The rows below give T cell receptor beta chains drawn from one sample of a study of blood T cell repertoires in COVID-19. Using immunoSEQ multiplex PCR, the repertoire was profiled, and TCRdb retains in-frame clones only, with some absent. The sample lists just over 200,000 clones, less than 85% occurring once. Sequenced input: peripheral blood. These receptors were taken from a woman between 65 and 79 years old with acute or convalescent COVID-19. Each CDR3 is given without its conserved first and last residue.

V gene	J gene	CDR3 protein
TRBV28	TRBJ2-1	ASSEAPRNEQF
TRBV5-4	TRBJ2-7	ASSLTSGRDEQY
TRBV24-1	TRBJ2-7	ATSDFRDRGPEQY
TRBV30	TRBJ2-3	AWRPGVSADTQY
TRBV7-2	TRBJ1-2	ASSPLTGYGYT
TRBV27	TRBJ2-2	ASSPPAGLRLTGELF
TRBV3-1/TRBV3-2	TRBJ2-5	ASNDRDIETQY
TRBV18	TRBJ1-6	ASSPQVLFLGNSPLH
TRBV28	TRBJ1-3	ASTLSSGVGNTIY
TRBV18	TRBJ2-2	ASSPPLDRTGELF
TRBV19	TRBJ1-2	ASYTHLTNYGYT
TRBV6-5	TRBJ1-3	ASSASGAAGNTIY
TRBV19	TRBJ1-5	ASSDRADQPQH
TRBV2	TRBJ2-7	ASRAGNEQY
TRBV5-8	TRBJ2-5	ASSWTQETQY
TRBV27	TRBJ2-1	ASSLEWKSEQF
TRBV28	TRBJ2-1	ASSPRLAGPQHEQF
TRBV28	TRBJ1-2	ASSYGQGVGYT
TRBV3-1/TRBV3-2	TRBJ2-3	ASSQVHSTDTQY
TRBV2	TRBJ1-1	ASSESQVEAF
TRBV27	TRBJ2-2	ASSLRSGGGRTGELF
TRBV7-9	TRBJ1-2	ASSNRQETYGYT
TRBV9	TRBJ2-3	ASSPLAGGGDTQY
TRBV30	TRBJ2-2	AWSVRVPGELF
TRBV7-9	TRBJ2-1	ASSPPGLVRNEQF
TRBV28	TRBJ2-4	ASSLWGLQNIQY
TRBV28	TRBJ2-7	ASSLSGQAVNYEQY
TRBV7-2	TRBJ2-3	ASSSDRAADTQY
TRBV3-1/TRBV3-2	TRBJ1-1	ASSQGNRDTEAF
TRBV5-1	TRBJ1-5	ASSLQGDFNQPQH
TRBV24-1	TRBJ2-2	ATSDLAGNTGELF
TRBV28	TRBJ1-5	ASSYMGAQPQH
TRBV5-1	TRBJ2-7	ASSWNFPRGEQY
TRBV5-1	TRBJ2-5	ASSLEVAQETQY
TRBV6-1	TRBJ2-5	ASSERIGTRRKETQY
TRBV7-8	TRBJ2-1	ASSYSRGVMLNEQF
TRBV7-3	TRBJ1-2	ASSRQGGIDGYT
TRBV10-3	TRBJ2-7	AISGTVTGPYEQY
TRBV5-6	TRBJ2-5	ASSWRRTGGREETQY
TRBV14	TRBJ2-1	ASSSLPGTSGNHNEQF
TRBV10-3	TRBJ2-5	AISESGQGSKETQY
TRBV5-6	TRBJ1-1	ASRGTGATEAF
TRBV18	TRBJ1-1	ASSPKAGGGTEAF
TRBV6-2/TRBV6-3	TRBJ1-1	ASSENSGTEAF
TRBV7-2	TRBJ2-1	ASSLSGSTLNEQF
TRBV11-3	TRBJ2-2	ASSINRGNGELF
TRBV6-6	TRBJ1-1	ASRPTGGAVGTEAF
TRBV11-2	TRBJ1-4	ASSLERGAGEKLF